The clone carrying this T cell receptor (beta chain) was seen only once. The target antigen is unknown. The source of the sample is a study of shared clonotypes between healthy human individuals. The germline V and J ends were trimmed by 1 base and 3 bases, with 6 bases remaining between them. The CDR3 is 13 residues long. Looked up from germline, CDR1 is SEHNR and CDR2 is FQNEAQ (reference sequence). Genomic DNA belonging to each subset was distributed in equal measure over several immunoSEQ plates. The repertoire was sequenced with immunoSEQ multiplex PCR; TCRdb's copy has only in-frame clones and lacks some. In the table there are just over 2,000,000 clones, about 95% of which are singletons. Every donor was a Caucasian adult from Nashville, Tennessee. Findings and limits, study-wide: Estimated richness was generally greater in naive than memory subsets. Naive CD4 clonotypes overlapped across several donors at approximately 5.5%.

The sequencing sample was made of naive CD4+ T cells sorted from blood. The sample's subset: CD45RA+ positively selected. This clonotype was obtained from a man younger than 35 in good health. This rearrangement joins TRBV7-9 to TRBJ2-5; D gene unclear. As DNA, the CDR3 is TGTGCCAGCAGCTTAGACACTAAAGAGACCCAGTACTTC. This translates into CASSLDTKETQYF.